This T cell receptor (beta chain) was found in a study of beta chain features in type 1 diabetes. General observations from the study: Moderately but significantly shorter TCRB CDR3s were found in Type 1 diabetes patients in all four CD4+ subsets.

There are 15 residues in the CDR3. Germline CDR1 reads SGHRS; CDR2 reads YFSETQ. After removal of 2 bases from V and 4 bases from J, the junction contained 8 bases not matched to a gene. Expressed TCRB transcripts were sequenced because the entire RNA isolate underwent reverse transcription. The protocol was immunoSEQ multiplex PCR, while the TCRdb copy is restricted to in-frame clones and leaves out a portion. The sample lists approximately 100,000 clones, roughly 28% occurring once. Note on this clone: The target antigen is unknown.

The V and J genes are TRBV5-1 and TRBJ2-5; TRBD2 agrees at 7 bases. The TCR originated in a young woman with type 1 diabetes. Source material: central memory CD4+ T cells from blood. The CDR3 loop is CASSLGSGTGETQYF. The CDR3 DNA reads TGCGCCAGCAGCTTAGGAAGCGGGACGGGAGAGACCCAGTACTTC.